This passage covers 7 T cell receptor beta chains from one sample sequenced in a study of technical replicates of blood from a handful of donors. Assay used: immunoSEQ multiplex PCR; TCRdb lists only in-frame clones, some missing. The sample lists tens of thousands of clones, about 93% occurring once. Sequences were obtained from T cells isolated from PBMCs. All receptors come from a human donor in good health.

The V gene is TRBV4-1, the J gene TRBJ2-5; TRBD2 aligns across 9 bases. CDR1 and CDR2 from the germline V gene are MGHRA and YSYEKL. V shed 1 base, J shed 3 bases, and the junction held 9 bases outside the gene matches. This CDR3 is 17 amino acids long. CDR3 loop: CASSQVASGTWKETQYF. The CDR3 DNA sequence: TGCGCCAGCAGCCAAGTTGCTAGCGGGACCTGGAAAGAGACCCAGTACTTC.

The J gene is TRBJ1-6, the V gene TRBV11-2; tentative D call: TRBD1 (5 bases). V was trimmed by 5 bases and J by 3 bases, leaving 11 bases between them. The CDR3 has 15 amino acids. Germline V gene sequence: CDR1 SGHAT, CDR2 FQNNGV. Here the CDR3 DNA reads TGTGCCAGCAGCCCATCGGGGGGCTATAATTCACCCCTCCACTTT. It codes for CASSPSGGYNSPLHF.

This clone was found a few times. The chain is built from TRBV10-1 and TRBJ2-5, with D tentatively TRBD2 (5 bases). Trimming stripped 6 bases from V and 1 base from J, with 9 bases between. Germline V gene lookup returns CDR1 WNHNN and CDR2 SYGVQD (reference sequence). The CDR3 is made up of 13 amino acids. The CDR3 here is CASSDYFQETQYF. CDR3 bases: TGCGCCAGCAGCGACTATTTCCAAGAGACCCAGTACTTC.

Only one count was recorded for this clone. This sequence joins TRBV13 and TRBJ2-2; D possibly corresponds to TRBD2 (6 bases). Trimming shortened V by 1 base and J by 10 bases, and 10 bases separated the two germline ends. There are 13 residues in the CDR3. Per the germline V gene, CDR1 is PRHDT and CDR2 is FYEKMQ (reference sequence). The CDR3 protein is CASSLVRDEELFF. DNA for the CDR3: TGTGCCAGCAGCTTAGTGCGGGACGAGGAGCTGTTTTTT.

V gene TRBV9 combines with J gene TRBJ2-7; D uncertain. Germline V gene sequence: CDR1 SGDLS, CDR2 YYNGEE. The CDR3 covers 14 residues. The V and J ends lost 0 bases and 0 bases respectively, with 7 bases between them. CDR3 sequence (DNA): TGTGCCAGCAGCGTAGTACCCAGCTCCTACGAGCAGTACTTC. It translates to CASSVVPSSYEQYF.

This clone was seen only once. This rearrangement joins TRBV6-5 to TRBJ1-1; 7 nucleotides match TRBD1. V lost 5 bases and J lost 0; bases outside the gene matches: 6. CDR1 and CDR2 from the germline V gene are MNHEY and SVGAGI. The CDR3 consists of 15 residues. The CDR3 DNA follows: TGTGCCAGCAGTGCCACCGGACAGGTGAACACTGAAGCTTTCTTT. Encoded protein: CASSATGQVNTEAFF.

The chain carries TRBV27 and TRBJ1-1; maybe TRBD1 (6 bases). V was cut by 5 bases and J by 0 bases, with 10 bases left in between. From germline, CDR1 is MNHEY and CDR2 SMNVEV (reference sequence). This CDR3 has 14 amino acids. Here the CDR3 reads CASSTGPMNTEAFF. DNA of the CDR3: TGTGCCAGCAGTACAGGGCCCATGAACACTGAAGCTTTCTTT.